The 21 T cell receptor beta chains presented below share a single source sample, sequenced in a study of cytomegalovirus exposure and HLA in healthy donors (TCRdb year 2017). The library was built by means of the immunoSEQ multiplex PCR assay. For the multiplex PCR, a mixture combining 60 forward primers for TCR Vbeta segments and 13 reverse primers for TCR Jbeta segments was used. In its TCRdb copy, this immuneACCESS table keeps in-frame sequences only and misses some clones. Where compared with another copy, unresolved V genes explain less than half of these, and the others have no known cause. In this sample's table one finds tens of thousands of clones. The top ten constitute 3.5% to 4% of the sample. The specimen sequenced was PBMCs. The receptor set was obtained from a female donor in good health and CMV-seropositive.

The rearrangement uses TRBV29-1 and TRBJ2-7; D possibly corresponds to TRBD2 (6 bases). CDR1 SQVTM and CDR2 ANQGSEA come from the germline V gene. The CDR3 is made up of 16 amino acids. V gave up 5 bases and J gave up 3 bases, with 23 bases separating them. CDR3: CSVRDLLAYGSYEQYF. The CDR3 DNA sequence: TGCAGCGTTCGGGATCTTCTGGCTTACGGGAGCTACGAGCAGTACTTC.

The rearrangement links TRBV6-6 to TRBJ2-7, with D possibly matching TRBD2 (5 bases). CDR1 is MNHNY, CDR2 SVGAGI, per germline (reference sequence). V was trimmed by 4 bases and J by 2 bases, leaving 6 bases between them. This CDR3 is built from 12 residues. Here the CDR3 reads CASSFGTYEQYF. CDR3 DNA: TGTGCCAGCAGTTTCGGGACCTACGAGCAGTACTTC.

V is TRBV11-1 and J is TRBJ2-7, with 10 positions matching TRBD2. The CDR3 consists of 15 residues. Germline V lookup: CDR1 SGHAT, CDR2 FQDESV (reference sequence). The V and J ends lost 11 bases and 7 bases, in that order; junction bases with no gene match: 17. The CDR3 loop is CAAGPWASGRGEQYF. CDR3 nucleotide sequence: TGTGCCGCCGGGCCTTGGGCTAGCGGGAGAGGTGAGCAGTACTTC.

This rearrangement joins TRBV7-2 to TRBJ1-6; D unresolved. CDR1 and CDR2 (germline): SGHTA, FQGNSA. V was shortened by 5 bases and J by 9 bases, with 11 bases between the two germline ends. This CDR3 spans 13 amino acids. As DNA, the CDR3 is TGTGCCAGCAGCCGCGGGGTTAGTTCACCCCTCCACTTT. It specifies CASSRGVSSPLHF.

This chain connects TRBV11-2 to TRBJ2-7, with a possible D match to TRBD2 (6 bases). CDR1 SGHAT and CDR2 FQNNGV come from the germline V gene. Trimming pared 3 bases from V and 3 bases from J, leaving 9 bases between. CDR3 length equals 13 residues. CDR3 nucleotide sequence: TGTGCCAGCAGCTTCCGCGGGATCTACGAGCAGTACTTC. It yields the protein CASSFRGIYEQYF.

The CDR3 DNA follows: TGTGCCAGTAGTATCCGACAGGGCACGGGCTCTGGAAACACCATATATTTT. This gives the protein CASSIRQGTGSGNTIYF. The chain employs TRBV19 and TRBJ1-3; TRBD1 matches 7 bases. The CDR3 contains 17 residues. Per germline, CDR1 LNHDA and CDR2 SQIVND (reference sequence). Trimming at V came to 3 bases and at J to 0 bases, leaving 8 bases not matched to a gene.

The chain recombines TRBV9 with TRBJ2-7, with TRBD2 as a possible D gene (6 bases). Germline V lookup: CDR1 SGDLS, CDR2 YYNGEE. With 1 base removed from V and 0 bases from J, the gap between germline ends came to 11 bases. The CDR3 has 15 residues. CDR3 coding DNA: TGTGCCAGCAGCGTATACGGAGGGAGCTCCTACGAGCAGTACTTC. Translated, it gives CASSVYGGSSYEQYF.

The chain links TRBV28 to TRBJ2-3, with D maybe TRBD2 (5 bases). The V and J ends lost 5 bases and 1 base respectively, with 16 bases between them. The CDR3 contains 16 residues. Germline V gene data show CDR1 as MDHEN and CDR2 as SYDVKM. The CDR3 nucleotides are TGTGCCAGCAGTGAAGACTGGGAGCGGCGCACAGATACGCAGTATTTT. Its protein product is CASSEDWERRTDTQYF. The full variable domain, its missing parts supplied by reference TRBV28 and TRBJ2-3, is DVKVTQSSRYLVKRTGEKVFLECVQDMDHENMFWYRQDPGLGLRLIYFSYDVKMKEKGDIPEGYSVSREKKERFSLILESASTNQTSMYLCASSEDWERRTDTQYFGPGTRLTVL.

This sequence joins TRBV6-1 and TRBJ2-1, with D possibly being TRBD2 (7 bases). Trimming pared 2 bases from V and 2 bases from J, leaving 10 bases between. Germline CDR1 is MNHNS and CDR2 is SASEGT. The CDR3 runs 15 residues. CDR3: CASSELGGPYNEQFF. The DNA for the CDR3 is TGTGCCAGCAGTGAATTGGGGGGGCCCTACAATGAGCAGTTCTTC.

The chain carries TRBV11-3 and TRBJ2-3; maybe TRBD1 (5 bases). CDR3 length: 15 amino acids. With 4 bases removed from V and 0 bases from J, the gap between germline ends came to 11 bases. Germline loops: CDR1 SGHNT, CDR2 YENEEA. This CDR3 is CASSSHQGSTDTQYF. CDR3 in DNA: TGTGCCAGCAGCTCGCATCAGGGTAGCACAGATACGCAGTATTTT.

The chain employs TRBV7-9 and TRBJ2-3; possibly TRBD1 for D (6 bases). CDR1 is SEHNR, CDR2 FQNEAQ, per germline (reference sequence). The CDR3 has 15 residues. V lost 6 bases and J 0 bases, leaving 13 bases between the germline ends. CDR3 sequence reads: CASSLRGGSTDTQYF. The DNA for the CDR3 is TGTGCCAGCAGTCTCAGGGGCGGGAGCACAGATACGCAGTATTTT. Variable domain in full (rest from reference TRBV7-9 and TRBJ2-3): DTGVSQNPRHKITKRGQNVTFRCDPISEHNRLYWYRQTLGQGPEFLTYFQNEAQLEKSRLLSDRFSAERPKGSFSTLEIQRTEQGDSAMYLCASSLRGGSTDTQYFGPGTRLTVL.

This chain joins TRBV4-3 and TRBJ2-7; TRBD1 matches 8 bases. V lost 3 bases to trimming and J lost 3 bases; unmatched junction nucleotides: 4. Germline V gives CDR1 LGHNA, CDR2 YSLEER. This CDR3 contains 14 residues. The CDR3 spells CASSQDRVGYEQYF. CDR3 sequence (DNA): TGCGCCAGCAGCCAGGACAGGGTAGGCTACGAGCAGTACTTC.

The chain is built from TRBV19 and TRBJ1-2; 10 bases are shared with TRBD1. The germline CDR1 and CDR2 sequences are LNHDA and SQIVND (reference sequence). This CDR3 has 13 amino acids. With V trimmed by 6 bases and J by 4 bases, 2 bases remained unmatched. The CDR3 spells CASRGQGTYGYTF. The CDR3 coding sequence is TGTGCCAGTAGGGGACAGGGGACCTATGGCTACACCTTC.

The rearrangement links TRBV28 to TRBJ1-3, with no clear D. Germline V gene lookup returns CDR1 MDHEN and CDR2 SYDVKM. This CDR3 contains 15 residues. V gave up 6 bases and J gave up 3 bases, with 15 bases separating them. CDR3 loop: CASSTHGDGGNTIYF. The CDR3 DNA follows: TGTGCCAGCAGCACCCACGGAGATGGTGGAAACACCATATATTTT.

The chain combines TRBV29-1 with TRBJ2-7; D may be TRBD2 (6 bases). The V end was cut by 7 bases, the J end by 0 bases, with 19 bases between. CDR3 length equals 15 residues. Germline V CDR1 and CDR2: SQVTM, ANQGSEA. The CDR3 nucleotides are TGCAGCGGCCTGATCCCAGCGGGCATCTCCTACGAGCAGTACTTC. Amino acid sequence: CSGLIPAGISYEQYF.

The rearrangement joins TRBV6-1 to TRBJ2-2, with 7 nucleotides matching TRBD2. With 4 bases clipped from V and 1 base from J, the junction kept 12 bases outside the gene matches. The germline V gene has CDR1 MNHNS and CDR2 SASEGT. CDR3 size: 18 residues. This CDR3 is CASSARPGLQQNTGELFF. The CDR3 DNA sequence: TGTGCCAGCAGTGCGCGACCGGGACTACAACAGAACACCGGGGAGCTGTTTTTT.

The chain couples TRBV29-1 to TRBJ2-3; 10 bases line up with TRBD2. Trimming removed 6 bases from V and 3 bases from J; junction bases left unmatched: 3. The V gene's germline CDR1 is SQVTM and CDR2 ANQGSEA. The CDR3 spans 13 residues. CDR3 protein: CSVLAGVTDTQYF. The CDR3, as DNA: TGCAGCGTCCTAGCGGGAGTTACAGATACGCAGTATTTT.

The rearrangement uses TRBV5-1 and TRBJ2-3, with TRBD1 matching over 9 bases. J gave up 1 base and V 4 bases, and 13 bases lay outside the gene matches. The CDR3 covers 18 residues. Germline-derived CDR1 and CDR2 are SGHRS and YFSETQ. The CDR3 nucleotides read TGCGCCAGCAGCGACGGGACAGGGCCGTATATGGGCACAGATACGCAGTATTTT. This encodes CASSDGTGPYMGTDTQYF.

As DNA, the CDR3 is TGCGCCAGCAGCCCGGGACAGGGGGACTACACCTTC. Translation gives CASSPGQGDYTF. This rearrangement joins TRBV5-1 to TRBJ1-2; 11 bases are a match to TRBD1. V lost 4 bases and J lost 10; bases outside the gene matches: 3. Germline loops: CDR1 SGHRS, CDR2 YFSETQ. The CDR3 contains 12 residues.

The V gene is TRBV6-1, the J gene TRBJ1-2; possible D gene TRBD1, 6 bases. V lost 6 bases and J 5 bases, leaving 10 bases between the germline ends. The germline V gene encodes CDR1 MNHNS and CDR2 SASEGT. This CDR3 region has 12 residues. The CDR3 DNA follows: TGTGCCAGCAGCGCACAGGGTTATGGCTACACCTTC. Amino acids: CASSAQGYGYTF.

The chain recombines TRBV7-6 with TRBJ2-5; 11 bases agree with TRBD2. This CDR3 is 14 amino acids long. The junction had 2 bases not matched to a gene; V was cut back by 4 bases and J by 4 bases. Germline V gene lookup returns CDR1 SGHVS and CDR2 FNYEAQ. Here the CDR3 DNA reads TGTGCCAGCAGCTCTAGCGGGGGGATAGAGACCCAGTACTTC. It translates to CASSSSGGIETQYF.